The clone carrying this T cell receptor (beta chain) was observed a few times. The target antigen is unknown. Healthy bone marrow donors supplied every sample. CDR3 length: 14 residues. Germline CDR1 SGHTA, CDR2 FQGNSA. This sample was taken from a study of cytomegalovirus exposure and HLA in healthy donors. General study findings and limits: DRB1 had the most TCR associations and HLA-C the fewest, a later analysis found, with rates varying by HLA locus. The authors later found most CMV-associated TCR beta chains appeared HLA-restricted.

Use of 60 Vbeta and 13 Jbeta primers characterized the PCR. The data were produced by immunoSEQ multiplex PCR, yet TCRdb's version contains in-frame clones alone and is incomplete. Of 100,000 or so clones detected, 74% appear once; the ten largest clones hold about 2%. Source material: PBMCs. This clonotype originated in a human donor in good health. V is TRBV7-2 and J is TRBJ2-5, with 7 bases matching TRBD1. The J call may be in error: the DNA end matches TRBJ2-7 better. In DNA form, the CDR3 reads TGTGCCAGCAGCTTGTCGACAGGGAGATACGAGCAGTACTTC. Its protein is CASSLSTGRYEQYF.